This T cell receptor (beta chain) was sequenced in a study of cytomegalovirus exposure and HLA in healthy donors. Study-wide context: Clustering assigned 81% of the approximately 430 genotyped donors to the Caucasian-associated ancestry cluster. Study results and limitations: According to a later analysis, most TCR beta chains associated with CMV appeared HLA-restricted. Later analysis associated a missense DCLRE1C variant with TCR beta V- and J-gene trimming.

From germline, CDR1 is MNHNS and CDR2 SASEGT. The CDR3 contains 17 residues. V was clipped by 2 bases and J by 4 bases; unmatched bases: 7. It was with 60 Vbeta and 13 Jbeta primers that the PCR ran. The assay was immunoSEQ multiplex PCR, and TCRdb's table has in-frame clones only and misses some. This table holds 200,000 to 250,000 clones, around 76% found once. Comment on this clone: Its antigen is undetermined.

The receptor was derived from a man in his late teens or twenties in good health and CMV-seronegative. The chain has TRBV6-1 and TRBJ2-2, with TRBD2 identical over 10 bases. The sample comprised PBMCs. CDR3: CASSEIAASGSTGELFF. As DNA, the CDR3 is TGTGCCAGCAGTGAAATTGCGGCTAGCGGGAGCACCGGGGAGCTGTTTTTT.